The clone carrying this T cell receptor beta chain was seen ten or more times. V shed 5 bases and J shed 6 bases, with 13 bases lying between them. CDR3 size: 13 residues. Amplification of TCR beta CDR3 regions used RNA as the template. In the first-round RT-PCR of the TCR CDR3, the HTBI primer set was used. TCRdb re-derived calls from the multiplex PCR reads in MiXCR, one entry per CDR3 protein. The sample carries 370,000 or so distinct CDR3 sequences, around a quarter recorded once. Stable disease denoted Graves' hyperthyroidism without ophthalmopathy progression within 18 months. These data come from a study of T cells in Graves' hyperthyroidism and ophthalmopathy.

This clonotype originated in a man between 45 and 60 years old with Graves' hyperthyroidism. The chain uses TRBV12-3 or TRBV12-4 and TRBJ1-1; perhaps TRBD1 as D (6 bases). The sequencing input was blood. CDR3 sequence (DNA): TGTGCCAGCAGTCTCGGACAGAAAGCTGAAGCTTTCTTT. This sequence encodes CASSLGQKAEAFF.